The clone carrying this T cell receptor (beta chain) was seen only a few times. Its antigen is not known. The sample is drawn from a study of cytomegalovirus exposure and HLA in healthy donors. Study findings and constraints: Follow-up analysis later connected one missense variant in DCLRE1C with trimming of TCR beta V- and J-genes.

CDR1 and CDR2 from the germline V gene are SQVTM and ANQGSEA. CDR3 length: 14 residues. Trimming cost V 6 bases and J 1 base; bases outside gene matches: 8. Researchers ran the PCR with 60 Vbeta and 13 Jbeta primers. Assay used: immunoSEQ multiplex PCR; TCRdb lists only in-frame clones, some missing. The sample shows some 100,000 clones, approximately 72% of them seen only once. This clonotype was obtained from a female donor in good health and CMV-seropositive. Sequenced input: PBMCs. The chain uses TRBV29-1 and TRBJ2-5; 7 bases align to TRBD1. CDR3 nucleotide sequence: TGCAGCGTAACCCGACAGGGAGCCCAAGAGACCCAGTACTTC. It codes for CSVTRQGAQETQYF. Drawing the rest from reference TRBV29-1 and TRBJ2-5, the complete variable domain is SAVISQKPSRDICQRGTSLTIQCQVDSQVTMMFWYRQQPGQSLTLIATANQGSEATYESGFVIDKFPISRPNLTFSTLTVSNMSPEDSSIYLCSVTRQGAQETQYFGPGTRLLVL.